This T cell receptor beta chain was identified during a study of beta chain features in type 1 diabetes. Findings and caveats of the study: Fewer insertions but more deletions were seen at VDJ junctions in type 1 diabetes patients. Resolution of whether HLA type affects TCRB rearrangement was not achieved here.

This CDR3 contains 16 residues. V shed 5 bases and J shed 6 bases, with 22 bases lying between them. CDR1 and CDR2 from the germline V gene are SGHTA and FQGNSA. Comments on this clone: Antigen: not known.

Researchers reported sorting CD4+ naive, central memory, regulatory and stem cell-like memory cells via CD45RO/CCR7/CD25/CD127/CD95/CD27. Purities in excess of 95% were seen in all sorted populations. Every bit of the isolated RNA underwent reverse transcription, so sequencing read expressed TCRB transcripts. The protocol was immunoSEQ multiplex PCR, while the TCRdb copy is restricted to in-frame clones and leaves out a portion. In the table there are hundreds of thousands of clones, 10% to 15% of which are singletons. Specimen: naive CD4+ T cells from blood. V gene TRBV7-2 combines with J gene TRBJ2-5; D might be TRBD2 (7 bases). The receptor comes from a man aged 18 to 29 in good health. The DNA of the CDR3 is TGTGCCAGCAGCCCCTCTTCGTGGGGGGGCCATCAGACCCAGTACTTC. Translating it yields CASSPSSWGGHQTQYF.